The rows below give T cell receptor beta chains drawn from one sample of a study of long-term antiretroviral therapy in people with HIV. Profiling relied on immunoSEQ multiplex PCR, and the TCRdb table lists in-frame clones only, not all of them. The sample lists 15,000 to 20,000 clones, 75% to 90% occurring once. The input for sequencing was unsorted PBMCs, taken 0.3 years after starting antiretroviral therapy. These receptors were obtained from a young man with HIV. Each CDR3 is given without its conserved first and last residue.

J gene: TRBJ1-1; V gene: TRBV9; CDR3 protein: ASSVMDRGTEAF
J gene: TRBJ2-3; V gene: TRBV11-2; CDR3 protein: ASSPRRQSSTDTQY
J gene: TRBJ2-2; V gene: TRBV9; CDR3 protein: ASSQLVGGELF
J gene: TRBJ1-1; V gene: TRBV19; CDR3 protein: ASSSLVRLRGFKHTEAF
J gene: TRBJ2-2; V gene: TRBV9; CDR3 protein: ASSPELAGGLETGELF
J gene: TRBJ1-1; V gene: TRBV4-1; CDR3 protein: ASSQAGAEAF
J gene: TRBJ1-6; V gene: TRBV5-1; CDR3 protein: ASSLGDGTYNSPLH
J gene: TRBJ2-2; V gene: TRBV19; CDR3 protein: ASTTGPGGNTGELF
J gene: TRBJ2-2; V gene: TRBV28; CDR3 protein: ASSPVINTGELF
J gene: TRBJ2-2; V gene: TRBV9; CDR3 protein: ASSVGPNTGELF
J gene: TRBJ1-1; V gene: TRBV5-4; CDR3 protein: ASSQGVNTEAF
J gene: TRBJ1-1; V gene: TRBV7-2; CDR3 protein: ASSLDSGRAF
J gene: TRBJ1-2; V gene: TRBV29-1; CDR3 protein: SVGAGGQARHNYGYT
J gene: TRBJ1-2; V gene: TRBV7-9; CDR3 protein: ASSLALVRNYGYT
J gene: TRBJ1-5; V gene: TRBV9; CDR3 protein: ASSSKGGSDQPQH
J gene: TRBJ2-3; V gene: TRBV28; CDR3 protein: ASSNPTADTQY
J gene: TRBJ2-6; V gene: TRBV5-8; CDR3 protein: ASSPDSFSGANVLT
J gene: TRBJ2-7; V gene: TRBV7-8; CDR3 protein: ASFEGGYHEQY
J gene: TRBJ1-1; V gene: TRBV7-2; CDR3 protein: ASSYNGHLNTEAF
J gene: TRBJ2-5; V gene: TRBV30; CDR3 protein: AWSGQPIQETQY
J gene: TRBJ1-4; V gene: TRBV5-1; CDR3 protein: ASSLAGTNEKLF
J gene: TRBJ1-2; V gene: TRBV11-2; CDR3 protein: ASSSPGQGPYGYT
J gene: TRBJ1-1; V gene: TRBV5-5; CDR3 protein: ASSGNLGGTEAF
J gene: TRBJ1-3; V gene: TRBV11-2; CDR3 protein: ASSHAGAGNTIY